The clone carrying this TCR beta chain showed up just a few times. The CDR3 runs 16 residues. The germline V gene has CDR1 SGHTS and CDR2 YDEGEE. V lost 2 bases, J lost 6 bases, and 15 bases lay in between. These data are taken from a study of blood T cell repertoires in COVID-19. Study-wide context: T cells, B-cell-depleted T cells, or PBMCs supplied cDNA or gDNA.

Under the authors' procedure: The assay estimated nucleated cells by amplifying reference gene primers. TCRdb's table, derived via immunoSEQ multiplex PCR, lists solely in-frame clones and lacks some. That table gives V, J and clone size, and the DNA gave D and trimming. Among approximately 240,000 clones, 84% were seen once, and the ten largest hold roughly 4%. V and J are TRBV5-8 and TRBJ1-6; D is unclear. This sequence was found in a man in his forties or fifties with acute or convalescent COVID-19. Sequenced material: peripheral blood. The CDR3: CASSLFTTSGNSPLHF. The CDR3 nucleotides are TGTGCCAGCAGCTTATTTACGACTTCTGGTAATTCACCCCTCCACTTT.